Each of the 14 T cell receptor beta chains below was sequenced from the same sample in a study of T cell clones after liver transplantation. Sequencing used immunoSEQ multiplex PCR; TCRdb keeps in-frame clones, though not all of them. The repertoire consists of about 72,000 clones, with about 88% occurring once and the leading ten covering 2% to 3%. The sample consisted of CD4+ T cells from blood, taken before liver transplant. Receptors were obtained from a human donor who received a liver transplant.

The chain couples TRBV19 to TRBJ2-1; 9 nucleotides line up with TRBD2. The CDR3 covers 15 residues. Germline V gives CDR1 LNHDA, CDR2 SQIVND (reference sequence). V was pared by 2 bases and J by 5 bases, with 4 bases of the junction left unmatched. The CDR3 bases are TGTGCCAGTAGTATATACCTAGCGGGACACAATGAGCAGTTCTTC. Translation: CASSIYLAGHNEQFF.

Written as DNA, the CDR3 is TGTGCCTCACTACAGGGGAACTATGGCTACACCTTC. Amino acids: CASLQGNYGYTF. J is TRBJ1-2 and V is TRBV30; 7 bases are shared with TRBD1. CDR1 GTSNPN and CDR2 SVGIG come from the germline V gene (reference sequence). Trimming at V came to 7 bases and at J to 2 bases, leaving 4 bases not matched to a gene. CDR3 length equals 12 residues.

This chain uses TRBV7-3 with TRBJ1-1, with 8 bases identical to TRBD1. J was trimmed by 4 bases and V by 5 bases; bases with no gene match: 9. The CDR3 loop spans 15 amino acids. Germline CDR1 reads SGHTA; CDR2 reads FQGTGA. CDR3 in DNA: TGTGCCAGCAGCAAATCAGGGGGCGCCGGCACTGAAGCTTTCTTT. Protein: CASSKSGGAGTEAFF. The whole variable domain, filled in from reference TRBV7-3 and TRBJ1-1, reads GAGVSQTPSNKVTEKGKYVELRCDPISGHTALYWYRQSLGQGPEFLIYFQGTGAADDSGLPNDRFFAVRPEGSVSTLKIQRTERGDSAVYLCASSKSGGAGTEAFFGQGTRLTVV.

The CDR3 nucleotides are TGTGCCAGCAGCCCACCCAACAGTGGAAACACCATATATTTT. Its protein product is CASSPPNSGNTIYF. The chain uses TRBV11-1 and TRBJ1-3; D is uncertain. Trimming cost V 5 bases and J 3 bases, with 11 bases left between them. Germline V CDR1 and CDR2: SGHAT, FQDESV (reference sequence). The CDR3 has 14 amino acids.

The genes are TRBV30 and TRBJ1-2, with TRBD1 as a possible D gene (5 bases). Germline lookup yields CDR1 GTSNPN and CDR2 SVGIG (reference sequence). V lost 0 bases, J lost 2 bases, and 19 bases lay in between. The CDR3 is made up of 17 amino acids. The CDR3 region is CAWSVAQGDWGNYGYTF. CDR3 DNA: TGTGCCTGGAGTGTAGCTCAGGGAGATTGGGGGAACTATGGCTACACCTTC.

This clone appeared a few times. The genes are TRBV5-4 and TRBJ2-1, with unresolved D. CDR1 and CDR2 from the germline V gene are SGHNT and YYREEE (reference sequence). Trimming removed 4 bases at V and 6 bases at J, with 17 bases between. CDR3 size: 15 residues. CDR3 sequence: CASSHISADSNEQFF. CDR3 bases: TGTGCCAGCAGCCACATATCGGCAGACTCCAATGAGCAGTTCTTC.

The chain recombines TRBV7-9 with TRBJ2-1, with D tentatively TRBD1 (6 bases). Germline V lookup: CDR1 SEHNR, CDR2 FQNEAQ (reference sequence). There are 15 residues in the CDR3. Deletions cut 7 bases from V and 7 bases from J, with 20 bases between. In DNA form, the CDR3 reads TGTGCCAGCAACCGAGCTCAGGGGCGGAGGAATGAGCAGTTCTTC. Its protein product is CASNRAQGRRNEQFF. The full variable domain, completed using reference TRBV7-9 and TRBJ2-1, is DTGVSQNPRHKITKRGQNVTFRCDPISEHNRLYWYRQTLGQGPEFLTYFQNEAQLEKSRLLSDRFSAERPKGSFSTLEIQRTEQGDSAMYLCASNRAQGRRNEQFFGPGTRLTVL.

This rearrangement joins TRBV6-1 to TRBJ1-5; no definite D call. The V and J ends lost 2 bases and 11 bases respectively, with 7 bases between them. Per the germline V gene, CDR1 is MNHNS and CDR2 is SASEGT. The length of the CDR3 is 11 residues. This CDR3 is CASSEPLAQHF. CDR3 coding DNA: TGTGCCAGCAGTGAACCCTTGGCCCAGCATTTT.

This sequence joins TRBV30 and TRBJ2-3, with unresolved D. This CDR3 is 18 amino acids long. V gave up 0 bases and J gave up 0 bases, with 19 bases separating them. Germline CDR1 GTSNPN, CDR2 SVGIG (reference sequence). CDR3 residues: CAWSVFPPRSASTDTQYF. The CDR3 bases are TGTGCCTGGAGTGTATTCCCCCCACGGAGTGCTAGCACAGATACGCAGTATTTT.

The chain uses TRBV5-1 and TRBJ1-1; D gene uncertain. Looked up from germline, CDR1 is SGHRS and CDR2 is YFSETQ. V was cut by 4 bases and J by 0 bases, with 10 bases left in between. The CDR3 covers 14 residues. In DNA form, the CDR3 reads TGCGCCAGCAGCAAACTAGGTATGAACACTGAAGCTTTCTTT. This translates into CASSKLGMNTEAFF.

V usage is TRBV18 and J usage is TRBJ2-3, with TRBD2 identical over 11 bases. Germline trimming cut 3 bases from V and 2 bases from J; bases unmatched to any gene: 10. This CDR3 spans 18 amino acids. CDR1 is KGHSH, CDR2 LQKENI, per germline. CDR3 nucleotides: TGTGCCAGCTCACCCACTAGCGGGGGCCGGGGGTCCACAGATACGCAGTATTTT. Its protein is CASSPTSGGRGSTDTQYF.

The rearrangement links TRBV5-6 to TRBJ2-4; 11 bases align to TRBD2. The germline CDR1 and CDR2 sequences are SGHDT and YYEEEE. This CDR3 has 16 residues. With V trimmed by 4 bases and J by 3 bases, 6 bases remained unmatched. CDR3 DNA sequence: TGTGCCAGCAGCACCGGGACTAGCGGCTTCAAAAACATTCAGTACTTC. Encoded protein: CASSTGTSGFKNIQYF.

This rearrangement joins TRBV21-1 to TRBJ2-3; the D call in the table, TRBD2, was not verified against the DNA. TRBV21-1 is labeled a pseudogene. CDR3 size: 15 residues. DNA for the CDR3: TGTGCCAGCAGCAAAGAGGCTAGCTGCACAGATACGCAGTATTTT. Translated: CASSKEASCTDTQYF.

The chain links TRBV30 to TRBJ2-1; TRBD2 matches 9 bases. The V gene end was trimmed by 8 bases and the J gene end by 4 bases; junction bases not matched to a gene: 12. CDR3 length: 15 amino acids. Germline CDR1 GTSNPN, CDR2 SVGIG (reference sequence). The CDR3 nucleotides are TGTGCCGGCAGATATAGCGGGAGCGTGTACAATGAGCAGTTCTTC. As protein: CAGRYSGSVYNEQFF.